This T cell receptor beta chain comes out of a study of spatial heterogeneity in lung cancer. TCRdb re-derived calls from the 5' RACE reads in MiXCR, one entry per CDR3 protein. The sample lists 2,000 or so distinct CDR3 sequences; about 7.8% were seen once. V was pared by 6 bases and J by 0 bases, with 8 bases between. There are 13 residues in the CDR3. CDR1 and CDR2 (germline): MNHNS, SASEGT. This clonotype came up many times. The time point here: sample taken at primary tumor resection. Tumor, nontumor lung or frozen PBMC supplied whole RNA that was sequenced unsorted. The sequenced sample was normal lung tissue next to the tumor, obtained at surgery. This chain joins TRBV6-1 and TRBJ2-5, with D possibly being TRBD2 (5 bases). The receptor was derived from a male donor with early-stage non-small cell lung cancer. For the CDR3, the DNA is TGTGCCAGCAGCCCGGGGTACCAAGAGACCCAGTACTTC. Its translation is CASSPGYQETQYF.